Listed below are T cell receptor beta chains from one sample, sequenced in a study of blood T cell repertoires in COVID-19. The data were produced by immunoSEQ multiplex PCR, yet TCRdb's version contains in-frame clones alone and is incomplete. The repertoire holds 350,000 to 450,000 clones, 85% seen once, with roughly 3.6% in the top ten. The sequencing sample was made of peripheral blood. The origin of the receptors is a woman aged 18-30 years with acute or convalescent COVID-19. Each CDR3 is given with its conserved first and last residue. Each record gives: clone size, V gene, J gene, CDR3 length, D gene, CDR3 protein, CDR3 DNA. D genes are given only for firm matches. Rows give clone size only sometimes, using once, few, many, or a class for an expanded clone.

clone size: -; V gene: TRBV15; J gene: TRBJ2-1; CDR3 length: 15; D gene: -; CDR3 protein: CATRTHGRDYNEQFF; CDR3 DNA: TGTGCCACCAGAACCCACGGGAGAGACTACAATGAGCAGTTCTTC
clone size: -; V gene: TRBV7-2; J gene: TRBJ2-1; CDR3 length: 14; D gene: -; CDR3 protein: CASSAYRADREQFF; CDR3 DNA: TGTGCCAGCAGCGCCTACAGGGCGGATAGGGAGCAGTTCTTC
clone size: once; V gene: TRBV9; J gene: TRBJ2-7; CDR3 length: 17; D gene: TRBD1; CDR3 protein: CASSAQPAGTGGREQYF; CDR3 DNA: TGTGCCAGCAGCGCACAACCCGCAGGGACAGGGGGCCGCGAGCAGTACTTC
clone size: -; V gene: TRBV28; J gene: TRBJ2-2; CDR3 length: 15; D gene: TRBD1; CDR3 protein: CASSFPGGRTGELFF; CDR3 DNA: TGTGCCAGCAGTTTTCCAGGGGGCCGCACCGGGGAGCTGTTTTTT
clone size: -; V gene: TRBV12-3/TRBV12-4; J gene: TRBJ2-3; CDR3 length: 12; D gene: -; CDR3 protein: CASTSRADTQYF; CDR3 DNA: TGTGCCAGCACCTCCCGGGCAGATACGCAGTATTTT
clone size: -; V gene: TRBV6-1; J gene: TRBJ1-5; CDR3 length: 16; D gene: -; CDR3 protein: CASSEVGRGGNQPQHF; CDR3 DNA: TGTGCCAGCAGTGAAGTAGGCAGGGGCGGCAATCAGCCCCAGCATTTT
clone size: -; V gene: TRBV27; J gene: TRBJ2-7; CDR3 length: 14; D gene: TRBD2; CDR3 protein: CASSLREGTYEQYF; CDR3 DNA: TGTGCCAGCAGTTTAAGGGAGGGGACCTACGAGCAGTACTTC
clone size: -; V gene: TRBV29-1; J gene: TRBJ2-3; CDR3 length: 12; D gene: -; CDR3 protein: CSVTSSEDTQYF; CDR3 DNA: TGCAGCGTAACCTCGAGCGAGGATACGCAGTATTTT
clone size: -; V gene: TRBV11-2; J gene: TRBJ2-1; CDR3 length: 18; D gene: TRBD2; CDR3 protein: CASSFSWRLAGVYNEQFF; CDR3 DNA: TGTGCCAGCAGCTTCTCCTGGAGGCTAGCGGGGGTCTACAATGAGCAGTTCTTC
clone size: -; V gene: TRBV19; J gene: TRBJ1-1; CDR3 length: 17; D gene: -; CDR3 protein: CASSIEGTGSGRTEAFF; CDR3 DNA: TGTGCCAGTAGTATAGAAGGGACTGGCTCGGGGCGGACTGAAGCTTTCTTT
clone size: -; V gene: TRBV27; J gene: TRBJ1-1; CDR3 length: 15; D gene: TRBD1; CDR3 protein: CASSFGTEGNTEAFF; CDR3 DNA: TGTGCCAGCAGTTTCGGGACAGAGGGGAACACTGAAGCTTTCTTT
clone size: -; V gene: TRBV5-1; J gene: TRBJ1-2; CDR3 length: 14; D gene: -; CDR3 protein: CASFPGASNYGYTF; CDR3 DNA: TGCGCCAGCTTCCCAGGGGCGTCTAACTATGGCTACACCTTC
clone size: few; V gene: TRBV19; J gene: TRBJ2-3; CDR3 length: 15; D gene: -; CDR3 protein: CASSIGGALGNTQYF; CDR3 DNA: TGTGCCAGTAGTATAGGGGGCGCGTTGGGAAATACGCAGTATTTT
clone size: -; V gene: TRBV19; J gene: TRBJ2-1; CDR3 length: 13; D gene: -; CDR3 protein: CASSISSVNEQFF; CDR3 DNA: TGTGCCAGTAGTATTTCTTCGGTCAATGAGCAGTTCTTC
clone size: -; V gene: TRBV7-3; J gene: TRBJ1-1; CDR3 length: 14; D gene: -; CDR3 protein: CASSLSRGGAEAFF; CDR3 DNA: TGTGCCAGCAGCTTAAGCCGGGGAGGGGCTGAAGCTTTCTTT
clone size: few; V gene: TRBV18; J gene: TRBJ2-3; CDR3 length: 13; D gene: -; CDR3 protein: CASSADSQDTQYF; CDR3 DNA: TGTGCCAGCTCAGCGGACAGCCAAGATACGCAGTATTTT
clone size: few; V gene: TRBV6-6; J gene: TRBJ2-4; CDR3 length: 14; D gene: -; CDR3 protein: CASMGQAAKNIQYF; CDR3 DNA: TGTGCCAGCATGGGACAAGCAGCCAAAAACATTCAGTACTTC
clone size: -; V gene: TRBV14; J gene: TRBJ2-2; CDR3 length: 16; D gene: -; CDR3 protein: CASSQLRGAGTGELFF; CDR3 DNA: TGTGCCAGCAGCCAACTCAGGGGAGCAGGGACCGGGGAGCTGTTTTTT
clone size: -; V gene: TRBV7-8; J gene: TRBJ2-2; CDR3 length: 17; D gene: TRBD2; CDR3 protein: CASSLVRGGRNTGELFF; CDR3 DNA: TGTGCCAGCAGCCTAGTTCGGGGGGGAAGGAACACCGGGGAGCTGTTTTTT
clone size: -; V gene: TRBV10-3; J gene: TRBJ2-5; CDR3 length: 12; D gene: -; CDR3 protein: CAISVSQETQYF; CDR3 DNA: TGTGCCATCAGTGTCTCCCAAGAGACCCAGTACTTC
clone size: -; V gene: TRBV7-2; J gene: TRBJ2-5; CDR3 length: 13; D gene: -; CDR3 protein: CASSFGRGETQYF; CDR3 DNA: TGTGCCAGCAGCTTTGGACGGGGAGAGACCCAGTACTTC
clone size: -; V gene: TRBV27; J gene: TRBJ1-3; CDR3 length: 13; D gene: -; CDR3 protein: CASSTRDGNTIYF; CDR3 DNA: TGTGCCAGCAGCACTCGGGATGGAAACACCATATATTTT
clone size: -; V gene: TRBV2; J gene: TRBJ2-7; CDR3 length: 13; D gene: -; CDR3 protein: CASSRTFSYEQYF; CDR3 DNA: TGTGCCAGCAGCAGAACCTTCTCCTACGAGCAGTACTTC
clone size: -; V gene: TRBV5-1; J gene: TRBJ1-2; CDR3 length: 15; D gene: TRBD1; CDR3 protein: CASSLGQDSDYGYTF; CDR3 DNA: TGCGCCAGCAGCTTAGGACAGGACAGCGACTATGGCTACACCTTC
clone size: once; V gene: TRBV18; J gene: TRBJ2-4; CDR3 length: 16; D gene: -; CDR3 protein: CASSPSLGETQNIQYF; CDR3 DNA: TGTGCCAGCTCACCTTCTCTCGGGGAGACCCAAAACATTCAGTACTTC
clone size: -; V gene: TRBV9; J gene: TRBJ2-7; CDR3 length: 15; D gene: -; CDR3 protein: CASSVGGTTTYEQYF; CDR3 DNA: TGTGCCAGCAGCGTAGGGGGGACAACGACTTACGAGCAGTACTTC
clone size: -; V gene: TRBV2; J gene: TRBJ2-7; CDR3 length: 13; D gene: -; CDR3 protein: CASSEVNPYEQYF; CDR3 DNA: TGTGCCAGCAGTGAAGTTAATCCGTACGAGCAGTACTTC
clone size: -; V gene: TRBV7-9; J gene: TRBJ2-2; CDR3 length: 16; D gene: -; CDR3 protein: CASSLLGGINTGELFF; CDR3 DNA: TGTGCCAGCAGCTTACTCGGCGGGATTAACACCGGGGAGCTGTTTTTT
clone size: once; V gene: TRBV10-3; J gene: TRBJ1-4; CDR3 length: 16; D gene: -; CDR3 protein: CAISESGAQANEKLFF; CDR3 DNA: TGTGCCATCAGTGAGTCTGGGGCCCAAGCTAATGAAAAACTGTTTTTT
clone size: -; V gene: TRBV28; J gene: TRBJ2-7; CDR3 length: 15; D gene: TRBD2; CDR3 protein: CASSPPSSGDGEQYF; CDR3 DNA: TGTGCCAGCAGTCCCCCATCTAGCGGGGACGGAGAGCAGTACTTC
clone size: -; V gene: TRBV6-1; J gene: TRBJ2-1; CDR3 length: 17; D gene: TRBD1; CDR3 protein: CASSALFPGQGYNEQFF; CDR3 DNA: TGTGCCAGCAGTGCATTATTTCCGGGACAGGGTTACAATGAGCAGTTCTTC
clone size: few; V gene: TRBV12-3/TRBV12-4; J gene: TRBJ1-2; CDR3 length: 13; D gene: TRBD1; CDR3 protein: CASSRQGLYGYTF; CDR3 DNA: TGTGCCAGCAGTAGACAGGGCCTCTATGGCTACACCTTC
clone size: -; V gene: TRBV13; J gene: TRBJ2-5; CDR3 length: 17; D gene: TRBD1; CDR3 protein: CASSLRGTGTYQETQYF; CDR3 DNA: TGTGCCAGCAGCTTACGCGGGACAGGAACTTACCAAGAGACCCAGTACTTC
clone size: few; V gene: TRBV23-1; J gene: TRBJ2-1; CDR3 length: 17; D gene: -; CDR3 protein: CASSQSRPGQTYNEQFF; CDR3 DNA: TGCGCCAGCAGTCAATCGAGGCCCGGCCAAACCTACAATGAGCAGTTCTTC
clone size: -; V gene: TRBV5-4; J gene: TRBJ2-7; CDR3 length: 15; D gene: TRBD1; CDR3 protein: CASSPSRTGGGEQYF; CDR3 DNA: TGTGCCAGCAGCCCTTCACGGACAGGGGGAGGCGAGCAGTACTTC
clone size: few; V gene: TRBV11-2; J gene: TRBJ2-7; CDR3 length: 17; D gene: -; CDR3 protein: CASSQGGLWADSYEQYF; CDR3 DNA: TGTGCCAGCAGCCAGGGGGGCCTTTGGGCGGACTCCTACGAGCAGTACTTC
clone size: -; V gene: TRBV2; J gene: TRBJ1-5; CDR3 length: 14; D gene: TRBD1; CDR3 protein: CASSPTGTDQPQHF; CDR3 DNA: TGTGCCAGCAGTCCGACAGGGACGGATCAGCCCCAGCATTTT
clone size: few; V gene: TRBV6-2/TRBV6-3; J gene: TRBJ2-7; CDR3 length: 14; D gene: TRBD2; CDR3 protein: CASSYTSGSYEQYF; CDR3 DNA: TGTGCCAGCAGTTACACTAGCGGGAGTTACGAGCAGTACTTC
clone size: -; V gene: TRBV28; J gene: TRBJ1-5; CDR3 length: 15; D gene: TRBD1; CDR3 protein: CASSERQGSNQPQHF; CDR3 DNA: TGTGCCAGCAGTGAAAGACAGGGGAGCAATCAGCCCCAGCATTTT
clone size: -; V gene: TRBV9; J gene: TRBJ2-7; CDR3 length: 17; D gene: -; CDR3 protein: CASSAQVRTWQGEEQYF; CDR3 DNA: TGTGCCAGCAGCGCTCAAGTGAGGACGTGGCAGGGCGAGGAGCAGTACTTC
clone size: -; V gene: TRBV19; J gene: TRBJ2-2; CDR3 length: 15; D gene: -; CDR3 protein: CASSYYSGNTGELFF; CDR3 DNA: TGTGCCAGTAGTTACTACTCCGGCAACACCGGGGAGCTGTTTTTT
clone size: -; V gene: TRBV6-1; J gene: TRBJ2-5; CDR3 length: 15; D gene: TRBD2; CDR3 protein: CASSELAGGQETQYF; CDR3 DNA: TGTGCCAGCAGTGAACTAGCGGGGGGGCAAGAGACCCAGTACTTC
clone size: -; V gene: TRBV19; J gene: TRBJ1-2; CDR3 length: 17; D gene: TRBD1; CDR3 protein: CASSPWDRALSNYGYTF; CDR3 DNA: TGTGCCAGTAGTCCGTGGGACAGGGCCCTTAGTAACTATGGCTACACCTTC
clone size: -; V gene: TRBV7-9; J gene: TRBJ1-5; CDR3 length: 15; D gene: -; CDR3 protein: CASSPWSVLNQPQHF; CDR3 DNA: TGTGCCAGCAGCCCCTGGAGTGTGTTGAATCAGCCCCAGCATTTT
clone size: -; V gene: TRBV7-7; J gene: TRBJ2-1; CDR3 length: 13; D gene: -; CDR3 protein: CASSAGTYNEQFF; CDR3 DNA: TGTGCCAGCAGCGCCGGGACTTACAATGAGCAGTTCTTC